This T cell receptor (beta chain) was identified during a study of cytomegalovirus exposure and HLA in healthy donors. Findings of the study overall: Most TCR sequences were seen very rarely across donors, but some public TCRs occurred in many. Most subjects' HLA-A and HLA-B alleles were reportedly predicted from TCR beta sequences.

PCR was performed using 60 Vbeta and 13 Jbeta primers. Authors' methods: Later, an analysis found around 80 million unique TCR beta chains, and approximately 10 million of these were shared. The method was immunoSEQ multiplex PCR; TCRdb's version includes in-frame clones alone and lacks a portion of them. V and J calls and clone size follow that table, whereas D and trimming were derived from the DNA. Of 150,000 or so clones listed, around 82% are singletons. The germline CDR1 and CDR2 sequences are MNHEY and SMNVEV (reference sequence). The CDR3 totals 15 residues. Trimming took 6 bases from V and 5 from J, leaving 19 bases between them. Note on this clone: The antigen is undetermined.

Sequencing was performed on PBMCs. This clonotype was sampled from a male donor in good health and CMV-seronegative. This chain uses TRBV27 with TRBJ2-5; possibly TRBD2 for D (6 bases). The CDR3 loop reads CASRKKTPGGETQYF. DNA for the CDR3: TGTGCCAGCAGAAAGAAAACACCTGGAGGGGAGACCCAGTACTTC.